This T cell receptor (beta chain) was retrieved from a study of OX40 agonist ivuxolimab in advanced cancers. On the study more broadly: From roughly 23 to 90 years was the age range, with a mean of around 57 years, and around 83% were male.

Germline V CDR1 and CDR2: MNHEY, SMNVEV (reference sequence). Trimming took 7 bases from V and 6 from J; bases not matched to a gene: 13. The CDR3 is made up of 16 amino acids. Some clones are missing from TCRdb's copy, which holds only in-frame ones; the method was immunoSEQ multiplex PCR. In the table there are some 19,000 clones, roughly 91% of which are singletons. The rearrangement uses TRBV27 and TRBJ2-2; 8 nucleotides line up with TRBD2. The sequences come from CD4+ or CD8+ T cells sorted from blood, collected in a trial of the OX40 agonist ivuxolimab. This receptor was identified in an adult with an advanced solid tumor such as melanoma, head and neck, liver or kidney cancer. CDR3 sequence reads: CASTSLAGMAAGELFF. CDR3 coding DNA: TGTGCCAGCACATCCTTAGCGGGAATGGCAGCCGGGGAGCTGTTTTTT.